This T cell receptor beta chain was sequenced for a study of shared T cell receptors in the human thymus. Here immunoSEQ multiplex PCR was the method, and the copy in TCRdb shows in-frame clones only, minus some. The top ten hold roughly 0.0094% of the sample, which has 600,000 or so clones, more than 70% seen once. The CDR3 extends over 19 amino acids. Trimming at V came to 5 bases and at J to 0 bases, leaving 16 bases not matched to a gene. CDR1 is MNHEY and CDR2 is SMNVEV in the germline V gene (reference sequence). These data were also reused for a study on human thymus T cells. From that paper: Usage of V and J genes appeared biased in thymic and blood repertoires.

The sequenced material came from thymocytes. This sequence joins TRBV27 and TRBJ2-7; 10 bases line up with TRBD1. This sequence originates from a boy in the first two years of life with a congenital heart defect. In DNA, the CDR3 is TGTGCCAGCAGTCTCACCGGGACAGGGGCCAAAACGGTCTCCTACGAGCAGTACTTC. Translating it yields CASSLTGTGAKTVSYEQYF.